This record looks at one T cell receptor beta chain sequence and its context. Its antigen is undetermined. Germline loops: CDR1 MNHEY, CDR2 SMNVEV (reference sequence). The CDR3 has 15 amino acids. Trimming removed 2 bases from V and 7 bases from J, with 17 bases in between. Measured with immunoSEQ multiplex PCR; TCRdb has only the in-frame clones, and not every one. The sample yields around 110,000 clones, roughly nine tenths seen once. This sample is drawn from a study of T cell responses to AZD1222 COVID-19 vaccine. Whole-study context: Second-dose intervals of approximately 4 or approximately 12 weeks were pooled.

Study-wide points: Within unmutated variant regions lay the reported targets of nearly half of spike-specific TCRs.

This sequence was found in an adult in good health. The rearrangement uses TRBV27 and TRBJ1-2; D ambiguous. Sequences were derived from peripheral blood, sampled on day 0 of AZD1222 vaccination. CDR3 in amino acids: CASSLTPGISRGYTF. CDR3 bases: TGTGCCAGCAGTTTAACGCCTGGGATATCACGTGGCTACACCTTC.